The 19 T cell receptor beta chains below come from one sample, sequenced in a study of shared clonotypes between healthy human individuals. Clones were read by immunoSEQ multiplex PCR, and TCRdb kept only the in-frame ones, dropping some. The sample contains about 2.4 million clones, approximately 93% of which appear only once. The sample consisted of naive CD4+ T cells from PBMCs. Subset meaning: CD45RA+ positively selected. Receptors originate from a man aged 18 to 29 in good health. Some clones in this sample may be carry-over from other donors' samples.

This rearrangement joins TRBV18 to TRBJ2-5, with D possibly matching TRBD2 (6 bases). Germline V lookup: CDR1 KGHSH, CDR2 LQKENI. Trimming took 8 bases from V and 5 from J, leaving 9 bases between them. The CDR3 length is 11 residues. CDR3 sequence reads: CASTGGETQYF. CDR3 coding DNA: TGTGCCAGCACCGGGGGTGAGACCCAGTACTTC. Based on the CDR3 plus reference TRBV18 and TRBJ2-5, the full variable domain is NAGVMQNPRHLVRRRGQEARLRCSPMKGHSHVYWYRQLPEEGLKFMVYLQKENIIDESGMPKERFSAEFPKEGPSILRIQQVVRGDSAAYFCASTGGETQYFGPGTRLLVL.

This sequence joins TRBV28 and TRBJ2-7; D uncertain. There are 13 residues in the CDR3. Trimming stripped 3 bases from V and 7 bases from J, with 13 bases between. In germline, CDR1 is MDHEN, CDR2 SYDVKM. In DNA form, the CDR3 reads TGTGCCAGCAGTTTTCAACGGGCCTGGGAGCAGTACTTC. Encoded protein: CASSFQRAWEQYF.

The V call is TRBV11-2, the J call TRBJ1-4; D is uncertain. V lost 1 base, J lost 8 bases, and 14 bases lay in between. The CDR3 has 15 amino acids. CDR1 and CDR2 (germline): SGHAT, FQNNGV. CDR3 in DNA: TGTGCCAGCAGCTTAGTTACCAGTGTATACGAAAAACTGTTTTTT. Its protein is CASSLVTSVYEKLFF.

The chain links TRBV11-3 to TRBJ2-7; 15 positions match TRBD2. The CDR3 has 18 residues. The trim removed 4 bases at V and 0 bases at J, leaving 7 bases unmatched. Germline V gene sequence: CDR1 SGHNT, CDR2 YENEEA. The CDR3 is CASSSGLAGGDFSYEQYF. CDR3 in DNA: TGTGCCAGCAGCTCGGGACTAGCGGGAGGCGACTTCTCCTACGAGCAGTACTTC.

The chain links TRBV9 to TRBJ2-7; D possibly corresponds to TRBD2 (5 bases). Between the trimmed V and J ends, which lost 0 bases and 2 bases, there was a span of 12 bases. CDR3 length: 15 amino acids. The germline gives CDR1 SGDLS, CDR2 YYNGEE. The CDR3 DNA follows: TGTGCCAGCAGCGTAGGGGCCACCGGGACCTACGAGCAGTACTTC. Protein sequence: CASSVGATGTYEQYF.

The rearrangement uses TRBV21-1 and TRBJ2-6; the DNA was not compared with TRBD1, the D call given in the table. TRBV21-1 is annotated as a pseudogene. CDR3 length equals 20 residues. This chain's CDR3 is CASSGGQADFAHSGANVLTF. CDR3 DNA sequence: TGTGCCAGCAGCGGCGGACAAGCAGACTTCGCACACTCTGGGGCCAACGTCCTGACTTTC.

This chain joins TRBV18 and TRBJ1-5; D perhaps matches TRBD1 (6 bases). The CDR3 extends over 14 amino acids. Between the trimmed V and J ends, which lost 4 bases and 4 bases, there was a span of 11 bases. Germline V gene lookup returns CDR1 KGHSH and CDR2 LQKENI. As DNA, the CDR3 is TGTGCCAGCTCACTGTTTCAGGGGAATCAGCCCCAGCATTTT. Its protein is CASSLFQGNQPQHF. Looking up the rest from reference TRBV18 and TRBJ1-5 gives the full variable domain: NAGVMQNPRHLVRRRGQEARLRCSPMKGHSHVYWYRQLPEEGLKFMVYLQKENIIDESGMPKERFSAEFPKEGPSILRIQQVVRGDSAAYFCASSLFQGNQPQHFGDGTRLSIL.

This clone has a single count. V and J are TRBV2 and TRBJ2-2, with TRBD1 identical over 9 bases. The length of the CDR3 is 14 residues. Trimming took 11 bases from V and 7 from J; bases not matched to a gene: 11. The germline V gene has CDR1 SNHLY and CDR2 FYNNEI. The CDR3 loop reads CACQDRGSGGELFF. CDR3 coding DNA: TGTGCCTGCCAGGACAGGGGAAGTGGCGGGGAGCTGTTTTTT.

This chain uses TRBV28 with TRBJ2-7, with D perhaps TRBD2 (5 bases). The CDR3 length is 15 residues. Between the trimmed V and J ends, which lost 2 bases and 0 bases, there was a span of 11 bases. Germline V lookup: CDR1 MDHEN, CDR2 SYDVKM. CDR3 nucleotides: TGTGCCAGCAGTTTAATCGAGGGTTTCTCCTACGAGCAGTACTTC. Translated: CASSLIEGFSYEQYF.

The rearrangement uses TRBV7-8 and TRBJ2-1; D is unclear. The germline V gene encodes CDR1 SGHVS and CDR2 FQNEAQ. This CDR3 has 17 amino acids. V was cut by 5 bases and J by 0 bases, with 17 bases left in between. The CDR3, as DNA: TGTGCCAGCAGCCCCCAGGACGTGTACAGCTCCTACAATGAGCAGTTCTTC. Protein product: CASSPQDVYSSYNEQFF. Full variable domain (missing parts from reference TRBV7-8 and TRBJ2-1): GAGVSQSPRYKVAKRGQDVALRCDPISGHVSLFWYQQALGQGPEFLTYFQNEAQLDKSGLPSDRFFAERPEGSVSTLKIQRTQQEDSAVYLCASSPQDVYSSYNEQFFGPGTRLTVL.

The gene calls are TRBV19 and TRBJ1-5; D possibly corresponds to TRBD1 (6 bases). Deletions cut 8 bases from V and 4 bases from J, with 21 bases between. The CDR3 consists of 16 residues. Germline lookup yields CDR1 LNHDA and CDR2 SQIVND (reference sequence). The CDR3: CASDHGRGGINQPQHF. The CDR3 DNA reads as TGTGCCAGTGACCACGGCCGAGGGGGGATAAATCAGCCCCAGCATTTT.

This rearrangement joins TRBV21-1 to TRBJ2-3; the table's TRBD1 call for D was not verified on the DNA. TRBV21-1 is given as a pseudogene. The CDR3 extends over 18 amino acids. CDR3 in amino acids: CASSTNRRRGTGIDTQYF. CDR3 nucleotide sequence: TGTGCCAGCAGCACAAATAGACGAAGGGGGACAGGGATAGATACGCAGTATTTT.

This clone was observed once. The rearrangement uses TRBV4-2 and TRBJ2-7; D possibly corresponds to TRBD1 (6 bases). The CDR3 is 20 residues long. Between the trimmed V and J ends, which lost 1 base and 5 bases, there was a span of 30 bases. The germline V gene has CDR1 LGHNA and CDR2 YNFKEQ. CDR3 in DNA: TGTGCCAGCAGCCAAGTGAGGTCAACGAAAACCAATTCAGGGGTCCACGAGCAGTACTTC. It translates to CASSQVRSTKTNSGVHEQYF.

The CDR3 spells CASSLGVAYEQYF. The DNA of the CDR3 is TGCGCCAGCAGCTTAGGGGTTGCCTACGAGCAGTACTTC. The chain carries TRBV5-1 and TRBJ2-7; D perhaps matches TRBD1 (5 bases). Per germline, CDR1 SGHRS and CDR2 YFSETQ. The germline V and J ends were trimmed by 2 bases and 2 bases, with 8 bases remaining between them. CDR3 length: 13 residues.

The chain joins TRBV7-2 to TRBJ2-3; 11 bases agree with TRBD2. The V segment lost 3 bases and the J segment 1 base; nucleotides outside the gene matches: 9. Germline CDR1 and CDR2: SGHTA and FQGNSA. The CDR3 has 18 amino acids. CDR3 amino acids: CASSFPGLAAPGTDTQYF. CDR3 bases: TGTGCCAGCAGCTTCCCGGGACTAGCGGCCCCGGGCACAGATACGCAGTATTTT.

The chain uses TRBV14 and TRBJ2-2; D gene ambiguous. CDR1 and CDR2 (germline): SGHDN, FVKESK. Trimming removed 2 bases at V and 4 bases at J, with 8 bases between. This CDR3 region has 14 residues. DNA of the CDR3: TGTGCCAGCAGCCAACGGCAGAGCACCGGGGAGCTGTTTTTT. Residues: CASSQRQSTGELFF.

V usage is TRBV7-8 and J usage is TRBJ2-7, with 10 bases fitting TRBD2. Germline CDR1 SGHVS, CDR2 FQNEAQ. With 3 bases clipped from V and 5 bases from J, the junction kept 4 bases outside the gene matches. The CDR3 extends over 14 amino acids. CDR3 coding DNA: TGTGCCAGCAGCTTCGCACTAGCGGGAAACGAGCAGTACTTC. Amino acids: CASSFALAGNEQYF.

The V call is TRBV7-2, the J call TRBJ2-6; D may be TRBD1 or TRBD2 (5 bases each). The CDR3 loop spans 15 amino acids. Trimming cost V 10 bases and J 0 bases, with 13 bases left between them. The germline CDR1 and CDR2 sequences are SGHTA and FQGNSA. DNA for the CDR3: TGTGCCACCCGGGGCAGTCTCTCTGGGGCCAACGTCCTGACTTTC. Translating it yields CATRGSLSGANVLTF.

The V and J genes are TRBV13 and TRBJ2-3; 9 nucleotides align to TRBD2. The CDR3 extends over 14 amino acids. Germline V CDR1 and CDR2: PRHDT, FYEKMQ (reference sequence). V lost 4 bases and J lost 7; bases outside the gene matches: 6. CDR3 DNA: TGTGCCAGCAGCTCCCCAGCGGGAGGCAATACGCAGTATTTT. Protein product: CASSSPAGGNTQYF.